The 10 T cell receptor beta chains listed next were all sequenced from one sample in a study of T cell responses to AZD1222 COVID-19 vaccine. Profiled with immunoSEQ multiplex PCR; TCRdb holds only in-frame clones, not every one. The data hold more than 150,000 clones, with 80% to 90% observed a single time. This specimen was peripheral blood, taken on day 0 of MenACWY control vaccination. Receptors originate from an adult in good health.

Concerning this clone: At the DNA level, this CDR3 is encoded by other sequences in the same sample as well. The V gene is TRBV3-1 (or the pseudogene TRBV3-2), the J gene TRBJ2-5, with D hard to call. The V end lost 0 bases, the J end lost 4 bases, and 3 bases lay between the germline ends. This CDR3 is 12 amino acids long. Germline CDR1 LGHDT, CDR2 YNNKEL (reference sequence). The CDR3 sequence is CASSQDRETQYF. The CDR3 nucleotides read TGTGCCAGCAGCCAAGATAGAGAGACCCAGTACTTC.

The chain recombines TRBV3-1 (or the pseudogene TRBV3-2) with TRBJ2-1; the match to TRBD2 covers 8 bases. Trimming at V came to 0 bases and at J to 2 bases, leaving 3 bases not matched to a gene. Germline V gene data show CDR1 as LGHDT and CDR2 as YNNKEL (reference sequence). The CDR3 is 16 amino acids. CDR3 bases: TGTGCCAGCAGCCAAGATCATAGCGGGGCCTACAATGAGCAGTTCTTC. Translating gives CASSQDHSGAYNEQFF.

V usage is TRBV12-5 and J usage is TRBJ1-1, with D perhaps TRBD1 (5 bases). The germline CDR1 and CDR2 sequences are LGHNT and FRNRAP. V was cut by 4 bases and J by 5 bases, with 8 bases left in between. This CDR3 contains 12 residues. The CDR3 spells CASGWGGTEAFF. The CDR3 region has the DNA TGTGCTAGTGGTTGGGGGGGGACTGAAGCTTTCTTT.

CDR3 sequence (DNA): TGTGCCAGCAGAAAGAACAGGGGAGGGTTGACTGAAGCTTTCTTT. This gives the protein CASRKNRGGLTEAFF. V and J are TRBV6-5 and TRBJ1-1; TRBD1 matches at 7 bases. The germline gives CDR1 MNHEY, CDR2 SVGAGI. V trimming: 6 bases; J trimming: 5 bases; junction bases outside the gene matches: 12. The CDR3 is 15 amino acids.

Only a few counts were recorded for this clone. The chain combines TRBV5-5 with TRBJ1-2, with 9 nucleotides matching TRBD1. This CDR3 has 15 amino acids. Germline-derived CDR1 and CDR2 are SGHKS and YYEKEE (reference sequence). V shed 1 base and J 7 bases; nucleotides not matched to a gene: 8. For the CDR3, the DNA is TGTGCCAGCAGCTTGCGGGACAGGGCTAATAGTGGCTACACCTTC. Translated: CASSLRDRANSGYTF.

The CDR3 spells CASSLASHEKLFF. Written as DNA, the CDR3 is TGCGCCAGCAGCTTGGCTTCCCATGAAAAACTGTTTTTT. The genes are TRBV5-1 and TRBJ1-4; D unclear. The CDR3 totals 13 residues. Trimming took 0 bases from V and 6 from J, leaving 6 bases between them. From germline, CDR1 is SGHRS and CDR2 YFSETQ.

DNA of the CDR3: TGTGCCAGTATGCGGCGGGAGGGAACGTACGAGCAGTACTTC. Translating gives CASMRREGTYEQYF. The gene calls are TRBV19 and TRBJ2-7; 9 bases align to TRBD2. Losses at the gene ends were 7 bases for V and 4 bases for J; bases not matched to a gene: 8. This CDR3 comprises 14 residues. CDR1 is LNHDA and CDR2 is SQIVND in the germline V gene (reference sequence).

The chain combines TRBV9 with TRBJ2-2; 9 positions agree with TRBD1. This CDR3 has 15 residues. Trimming removed 2 bases from V and 6 bases from J; junction bases left unmatched: 5. CDR1 and CDR2 (germline): SGDLS, YYNGEE. The CDR3 loop reads CASSVGTGFPGELFF. CDR3 DNA sequence: TGTGCCAGCAGCGTGGGGACAGGGTTCCCCGGGGAGCTGTTTTTT.

The chain couples TRBV3-1 (or the pseudogene TRBV3-2) to TRBJ2-7, with 7 bases that match TRBD2. The germline V gene has CDR1 LGHDT and CDR2 YNNKEL (reference sequence). CDR3 length: 15 amino acids. J was trimmed by 0 bases and V by 0 bases; bases with no gene match: 2. Here the CDR3 reads CASSQDAGVSYEQYF. DNA for the CDR3: TGTGCCAGCAGCCAAGACGCGGGAGTCTCCTACGAGCAGTACTTC.

The chain has TRBV6-2 or TRBV6-3 and TRBJ1-1; 11 bases match TRBD1. The CDR3 covers 21 residues. Germline lookup yields CDR1 MNHEY and CDR2 SVGEGT. The junction had 20 bases not matched to a gene; V was cut back by 3 bases and J by 2 bases. This CDR3 reads CASSYITRPPRTGGHNTEAFF. The CDR3 nucleotides are TGTGCCAGCAGTTATATCACCCGCCCTCCCCGGACAGGGGGCCATAACACTGAAGCTTTCTTT.